Listed below are T cell receptor beta chains from one sample, sequenced in a study of blood T cells in healthy people across ages. TCRdb analysed the 5' RACE reads with MiXCR anew, one entry per CDR3 protein. The table has about 700,000 distinct CDR3 sequences, approximately 30% seen once. Sequencing was done on a sample of blood. These receptors came from a woman over 75 in good health. Both conserved end residues are part of each CDR3. A D gene is named only where the DNA matches it firmly. A clone size is listed for some rows: how often the clone was seen (once, few, many), or a class if it is expanded.

D gene | J gene | clone size | V gene | CDR3 length | CDR3 DNA | CDR3 protein
NA | TRBJ1-1 | NA | TRBV4-2 | 16 | TGTGCCAGCAGCCAAGATGGGACGGATACTAACACTGAAGCTTTCTTT | CASSQDGTDTNTEAFF
NA | TRBJ1-5 | NA | TRBV6-6 | 15 | TGTGCCAGCAGTTACGGGGGGGCCAGCAATCAGCCCCAGCATTTT | CASSYGGASNQPQHF
NA | TRBJ1-1 | many | TRBV6-1 | 13 | TGTGCCAGCTCAACTTCCGGGAACACTGAAGCTTTCTTT | CASSTSGNTEAFF
TRBD1 | TRBJ1-1 | few | TRBV10-3 | 13 | TGTGCCATCAGAAGGACAGGGGACACTGAAGCTTTCTTT | CAIRRTGDTEAFF
TRBD1 | TRBJ1-6 | NA | TRBV7-2 | 20 | TGTGCCAGCAGCTTACGCGCCTCGGGACAGGGCCTAGATTATAATTCACCCCTCCACTTT | CASSLRASGQGLDYNSPLHF
TRBD1 | TRBJ1-6 | NA | TRBV12-3/TRBV12-4 | 13 | TGTGCCAGCAGGGGGGGACAGACATCACCCCTCCACTTT | CASRGGQTSPLHF
NA | TRBJ2-2 | NA | TRBV2 | 14 | TGTGCCAGCAGTCCTAATAGTCGGCCCGGGGAGCTGTTTTTT | CASSPNSRPGELFF
NA | TRBJ2-5 | NA | TRBV3-1 | 15 | TGTGCCAGCAGCCAAGATTTCGGCTCCAGCAAGGCCCAGTACTTC | CASSQDFGSSKAQYF
NA | TRBJ2-5 | many | TRBV5-1 | 14 | TGCGCCAGCAGCTTGGTGTGGGGCCAAGAGACCCAGTACTTC | CASSLVWGQETQYF
TRBD2 | TRBJ2-1 | NA | TRBV3-1 | 17 | TGTGCCAGCAGCCAAGATCGACTAGCGGGGCTCATCAATGAGCAGTTCTTC | CASSQDRLAGLINEQFF
NA | TRBJ2-7 | once | TRBV7-2 | 16 | TGTGCCAGCAGCTCGAGAACACAGCCCCCCTCCTACGAGCAGTACTTC | CASSSRTQPPSYEQYF
NA | TRBJ2-1 | NA | TRBV10-3 | 16 | TGTGCCATCAGCGAGGTCTACAGGAACCTCTACAATGAGCAGTTCTTC | CAISEVYRNLYNEQFF
TRBD1 | TRBJ1-2 | many | TRBV4-1 | 14 | TGCGCCAGCAGCCAAGTTAGAAGGGGGCAAGGCTACACCTTC | CASSQVRRGQGYTF
TRBD1 | TRBJ2-3 | many | TRBV20-1 | 16 | TGCAGTGCGAGCGTAGGGACAGGGGATGGTGCAGATACGCAGTATTTT | CSASVGTGDGADTQYF
NA | TRBJ1-3 | NA | TRBV29-1 | 14 | TGCAGCGTAGGCCCGACAGGAGATGGAAACACCATATATTTT | CSVGPTGDGNTIYF
TRBD1 | TRBJ2-1 | NA | TRBV2 | 15 | TGTGCCAGCAGTGTCCCGAGGGGGCAGATTGATGAGCAGTTCTTC | CASSVPRGQIDEQFF
TRBD2 | TRBJ2-1 | NA | TRBV5-1 | 15 | TGCGCCAGCAGCTCTAGCGGATACTCCTACAATGAGCAGTTCTTC | CASSSSGYSYNEQFF
NA | TRBJ2-5 | NA | TRBV5-6 | 18 | TGTGCCAGCAGCTTGACGTCGTCGGCAGGGGATTACCAAGAGACCCAGTACTTC | CASSLTSSAGDYQETQYF
NA | TRBJ2-5 | NA | TRBV6-5 | 15 | TGTGCCAGCACCACTTGGGGCGCGGATGGAGAGACCCAGTACTTC | CASTTWGADGETQYF
NA | TRBJ2-7 | many | TRBV2 | 12 | TGTGCCAGCAGGCCAGCAGTCTTCGAGCAGTACTTC | CASRPAVFEQYF
TRBD1 | TRBJ1-2 | NA | TRBV19 | 15 | TGTGCCAGTTCGGACAGGGGAGCGGGGGACTATGGCTACACCTTC | CASSDRGAGDYGYTF
NA | TRBJ1-2 | many | TRBV25-1 | 14 | TGTGCCAGCAGTGAAGCGGGGCGGATTTATGGCTACACCTTC | CASSEAGRIYGYTF
NA | TRBJ2-1 | many | TRBV5-1 | 14 | TGCGCCAGCAGCTTGGATCCAGGGTTCAATGAGCAGTTCTTC | CASSLDPGFNEQFF
NA | TRBJ2-1 | NA | TRBV5-5 | 13 | TGTGCCAGCAGCTTGGCGTACCAAGAGACCCAGTTCTTC | CASSLAYQETQFF
NA | TRBJ2-7 | NA | TRBV7-2 | 12 | TGTGCCAGCAGCTTAGTAGGCCACGAGCAGTACTTC | CASSLVGHEQYF
TRBD1 | TRBJ2-5 | many | TRBV27 | 15 | TGTGCCAGCACCGAGACAGGGTCGGGACAAGAGACCCAGTACTTC | CASTETGSGQETQYF
TRBD1 | TRBJ2-1 | many | TRBV2 | 16 | TGTGCCAGCAGCGCCCCCGGGACAGGGCTTAGGGGTGAGCAGTTCTTC | CASSAPGTGLRGEQFF
NA | TRBJ2-5 | many | TRBV18 | 15 | TGTGCCAGCTCACCACCTTCTTTGAACCAAGAGACCCAGTACTTC | CASSPPSLNQETQYF
NA | TRBJ2-5 | many | TRBV7-8 | 14 | TGTGCCAGCAGCTTGATAGGGGAGAGAGAGACCCAGTACTTC | CASSLIGERETQYF
NA | TRBJ1-2 | many | TRBV20-1 | 14 | TGCAGTGCTAGAGCCCATACGCCACGGAATGGCTACACCTTC | CSARAHTPRNGYTF
NA | TRBJ2-3 | NA | TRBV12-3/TRBV12-4 | 14 | TGTGCCAGCAGCTACAGAGGGGGGCTAGATAAGCAGTATTTT | CASSYRGGLDKQYF
TRBD1 | TRBJ2-5 | once | TRBV2 | 14 | TGTGCCAGCACTAAGACAGGGGGCTCAGAGACCCAGTACTTC | CASTKTGGSETQYF
NA | TRBJ1-1 | NA | TRBV28 | 14 | TGTGCCAGCGTATCAGCGGAATGGAACACTGAAGCTTTCTTT | CASVSAEWNTEAFF
NA | TRBJ2-2 | NA | TRBV30 | 14 | TGTGCCTGGCAAAGTACAGGGCGCACCGGGGAGCTGTTTTTT | CAWQSTGRTGELFF
NA | TRBJ2-5 | NA | TRBV20-1 | 10 | TGCAGTGCGTGGGGTGGGGCGGTGTACTTC | CSAWGGAVYF
TRBD2 | TRBJ2-1 | NA | TRBV29-1 | 18 | TGCAGCGTTGAAGGGACTAGCGAAGGTTCTGTTTCCTACAATGAGCAGTTCTTC | CSVEGTSEGSVSYNEQFF
NA | TRBJ1-1 | NA | TRBV7-3 | 13 | TGTGCCAGCAGCCGAAGCAAGAACACTGAAGCTTTCTTT | CASSRSKNTEAFF
NA | TRBJ2-7 | many | TRBV11-2 | 12 | TGTGCCAGCAAGGGCAGGGACTACGAGCAGTACTTC | CASKGRDYEQYF
NA | TRBJ1-6 | NA | TRBV6-1 | 15 | TGTGCCAGCAGTGAAAGGGCAGGGACAACTGCACCCCCCCACTTT | CASSERAGTTAPPHF
NA | TRBJ2-5 | many | TRBV3-1 | 18 | TGTGCCAGCAGCCAAGGGACGACAGGCCGGGGACTAAAGCCGACCCAGTACTTC | CASSQGTTGRGLKPTQYF
NA | TRBJ2-1 | NA | TRBV5-1 | 14 | TGCGCCAGCAGCTGGGACGGAGCCTACAATGAGCAGTTCTTC | CASSWDGAYNEQFF
NA | TRBJ2-1 | many | TRBV7-9 | 16 | TGTGCCAGCAGCCCGGGACTTTCGAGCTCCTACAATGAGCAGTTCTTC | CASSPGLSSSYNEQFF
NA | TRBJ1-1 | NA | TRBV6-2/TRBV6-3 | 11 | TGTGCCAGCAGCAGAGTAAATGAAGCTTTCTTT | CASSRVNEAFF
NA | TRBJ1-5 | once | TRBV20-1 | 17 | TGCAGTGCTCTCACATGGACGGAGCATTCCTTCAATCAGCCCCAGCATTTT | CSALTWTEHSFNQPQHF
NA | TRBJ1-6 | few | TRBV9 | 16 | TGTGCCAGCAGCGTAGGGGCCATGACCATAAATTCACCCCTCCACTTT | CASSVGAMTINSPLHF
NA | TRBJ1-2 | NA | TRBV18 | 14 | TGTGCCAGCGCACCACCCGCAGAAAACTATGGCTACACCTTC | CASAPPAENYGYTF
NA | TRBJ2-7 | many | TRBV6-6 | 15 | TGTGCCAGCAGTCGGGGTCGGCAGGGAAATAGAGGGCAGTACTTC | CASSRGRQGNRGQYF
NA | TRBJ2-7 | NA | TRBV20-1 | 12 | TGCAGTGCTAGTACCGCGACCTACGAGCAGTACTTC | CSASTATYEQYF
NA | TRBJ1-2 | few | TRBV3-1 | 15 | TGTGCCAGCAGCCAAGCACCGGAGGCGCGTCGTGGCTACACCTTC | CASSQAPEARRGYTF
TRBD2 | TRBJ2-3 | NA | TRBV5-6 | 20 | TGTGCCAGCAGCTTTATGGTCAGACTAGCGGGGGCCTTCAACACAGATACGCAGTATTTT | CASSFMVRLAGAFNTDTQYF
NA | TRBJ1-5 | NA | TRBV20-1 | 15 | TGCAGTGCCTCTGGGGGGGGGAATAGCAATCAGCCCCAGCATTTT | CSASGGGNSNQPQHF
TRBD2 | TRBJ2-1 | many | TRBV20-1 | 17 | TGCAGTGCTAGCCTGGGGACTAGCGGGGGCCCGTACAATGAGCAGTTCTTC | CSASLGTSGGPYNEQFF
NA | TRBJ2-7 | many | TRBV2 | 14 | TGTGCCAGCAGTGGAGGGCGAGGGCCCTACGAGCAGTACTTC | CASSGGRGPYEQYF
NA | TRBJ2-5 | NA | TRBV7-9 | 14 | TGTGCCAGCAGTTCGGGGAGCATCGGCGAGACCCAGTACTTC | CASSSGSIGETQYF
TRBD1 | TRBJ2-7 | once | TRBV11-2 | 15 | TGTGCCAGCAGCTTAACCCGGACAGGGGTGCGGGAGCAGTACTTC | CASSLTRTGVREQYF
NA | TRBJ2-6 | many | TRBV2 | 16 | TGTGCCAGCAGTGAGGTGGGCTCCACGGGGGCCAACGTCCTGACTTTC | CASSEVGSTGANVLTF
NA | TRBJ1-4 | NA | TRBV3-1 | 15 | TGTGCCAGCAGCCAAGGGGCCCGTCCTAATGAAAAACTGTTTTTT | CASSQGARPNEKLFF